The clone carrying this T cell receptor beta chain was detected many times. Its antigen is not known. Unique molecular identifiers were present on cDNA, and template switching added a universal primer site. TCRdb re-analysed the 5' RACE reads in MiXCR, keeping a single row per CDR3 protein. The table lists fewer than 450,000 distinct CDR3 sequences, around 9.7% of them singletons, with about 8.1% in the top ten. These data are taken from a study of identical twins. Every donor was a healthy Caucasian. General study findings and limits: One should note that invariant MAIT and iNKT cells could partly confound zero-insertion analyses.

V dropped 7 bases and J dropped 6; count of bases not matched to a gene: 7. The CDR3 loop spans 14 amino acids. What was sequenced was naive T cells sorted from blood. This TCR was sampled from a woman in her forties or fifties in good health. The V call is TRBV12-3 or TRBV12-4, the J call TRBJ2-2; TRBD2 agrees at 8 bases. CDR3 in DNA: TGTGCCAGCACCCTTGGGCGGGAGGCCGGGGAGCTGTTTTTT. Translating gives CASTLGREAGELFF.